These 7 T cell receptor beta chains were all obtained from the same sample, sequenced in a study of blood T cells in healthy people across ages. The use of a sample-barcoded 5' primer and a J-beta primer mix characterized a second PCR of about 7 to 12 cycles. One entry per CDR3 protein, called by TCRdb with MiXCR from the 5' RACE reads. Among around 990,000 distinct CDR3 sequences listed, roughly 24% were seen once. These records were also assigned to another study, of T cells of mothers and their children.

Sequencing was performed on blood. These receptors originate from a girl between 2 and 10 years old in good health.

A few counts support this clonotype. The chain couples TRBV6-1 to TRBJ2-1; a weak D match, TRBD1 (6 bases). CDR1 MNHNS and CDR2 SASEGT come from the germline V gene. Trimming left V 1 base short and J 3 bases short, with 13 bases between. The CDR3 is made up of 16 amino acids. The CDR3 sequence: CASSEGRGKHYNEQFF. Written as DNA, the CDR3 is TGTGCCAGCAGTGAAGGCAGGGGAAAACACTACAATGAGCAGTTCTTC.

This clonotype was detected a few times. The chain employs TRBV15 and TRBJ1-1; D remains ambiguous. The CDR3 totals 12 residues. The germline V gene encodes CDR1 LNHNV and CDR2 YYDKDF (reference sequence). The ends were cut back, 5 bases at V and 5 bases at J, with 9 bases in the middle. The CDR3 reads CATSYGDTEAFF. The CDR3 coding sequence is TGTGCCACCAGCTACGGCGATACTGAAGCTTTCTTT.

Here the CDR3 DNA reads TGCAGCGTCCAGACAGGGGAAGGGGATGAAAAACTGTTTTTT. It codes for CSVQTGEGDEKLFF. The chain joins TRBV29-1 to TRBJ1-4, with 8 nucleotides matching TRBD1. The CDR3 has 14 residues. The germline gives CDR1 SQVTM, CDR2 ANQGSEA. Unmatched junction bases numbered 9, after V lost 6 bases and J lost 6 bases.

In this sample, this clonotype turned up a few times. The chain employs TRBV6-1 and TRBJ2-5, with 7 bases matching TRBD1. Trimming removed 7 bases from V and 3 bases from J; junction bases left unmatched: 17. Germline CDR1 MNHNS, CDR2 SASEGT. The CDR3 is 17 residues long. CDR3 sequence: CASIQGTALIGEETQYF. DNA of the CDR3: TGTGCCAGCATTCAGGGGACAGCTTTAATCGGGGAAGAGACCCAGTACTTC.

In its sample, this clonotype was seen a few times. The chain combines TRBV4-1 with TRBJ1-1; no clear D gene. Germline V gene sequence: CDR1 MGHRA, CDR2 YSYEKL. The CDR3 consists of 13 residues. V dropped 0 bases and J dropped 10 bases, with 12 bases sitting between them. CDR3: CASSQEWADGAFF. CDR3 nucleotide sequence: TGCGCCAGCAGCCAAGAGTGGGCGGATGGAGCTTTCTTT.

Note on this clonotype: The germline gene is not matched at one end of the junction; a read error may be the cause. CDR3 bases: TGTGCCAGCAGTTCCCCGGAGACCGCTTACTTT. It is translated as CASSSPETAYF. The chain recombines TRBV6-6 with TRBJ2-3; D gene ambiguous. CDR1 is MNHNY, CDR2 SVGAGI, per germline (reference sequence). The CDR3 is 11 amino acids.

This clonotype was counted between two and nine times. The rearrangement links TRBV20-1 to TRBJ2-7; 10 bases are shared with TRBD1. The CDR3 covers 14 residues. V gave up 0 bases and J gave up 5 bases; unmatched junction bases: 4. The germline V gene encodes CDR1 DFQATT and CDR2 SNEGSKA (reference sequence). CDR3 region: CSARDRDRGDEQYF. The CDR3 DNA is TGCAGTGCTAGAGATCGGGACAGGGGAGACGAGCAGTACTTC.